This T cell receptor (beta chain) was recorded in a study of vaccination effects on CD4 cells after COVID-19. The overall study: Post-vaccine samples followed the second dose by a median of 72 days. PBMC were cultured at roughly 2 million per well with 9.5 to 10 IU/ml IL-2 and 8 to 10 ug/ml peptides.

Culture lasted roughly 9 days before CD4+ T cell isolation. Two doses of either BNT162b2 or mRNA-1273 were given to each participant. Data came from immunoSEQ multiplex PCR; TCRdb stores just in-frame clones and leaves some out. This table has about 73,000 clones, 73% appearing once. For this clone: The antigen is not known.

Regarding the study as a whole: Limitations: small convalescent group and missing early post-infection timepoints. Both infection-induced and vaccine-induced clones contracted markedly at late post-vaccination timepoints.

There are 13 residues in the CDR3. Trimming removed 3 bases from V and 5 bases from J, with 14 bases in between. Germline V lookup: CDR1 DFQATT, CDR2 SNEGSKA (reference sequence). The sample was CD4+ T cells from PBMCs cultured without peptide, taken after COVID-19 vaccination. This clonotype originated in a human donor who received a COVID-19 vaccine. The chain has TRBV20-1 and TRBJ2-7; a weak D match, TRBD1 (6 bases). CDR3 protein: CSASPPGQHEQYV. CDR3 nucleotide sequence: TGCAGTGCTAGTCCTCCCGGACAGCACGAGCAGTACGTC.